The 9 T cell receptor beta chains reported below all come from one sample, sequenced in a study of spatial heterogeneity in lung cancer. TCRdb passed the 5' RACE reads through MiXCR, listing each CDR3 protein once. The data show some 38,000 distinct CDR3 sequences, 6.5% to 9% seen once. The time point was: sample taken at primary tumor resection. Whole RNA, isolated from tumor, nontumor lung or frozen PBMC, was sequenced without prior sorting. Sequenced material: PBMCs, taken at surgery. These receptors were taken from a male donor with early-stage non-small cell lung cancer.

This clonotype was seen repeatedly, ten times or more. The V gene is TRBV7-9, the J gene TRBJ1-1; TRBD1 matches 9 bases. Trimming took 5 bases from V and 4 from J; bases not matched to a gene: 8. The CDR3 covers 15 residues. In germline, CDR1 is SEHNR, CDR2 FQNEAQ (reference sequence). The CDR3 DNA sequence: TGTGCCAGCAGCCCCTGGACAGGGGCGAGCACTGAAGCTTTCTTT. Residues: CASSPWTGASTEAFF.

This clonotype was observed many times. Compared with germline, one end of the junction differs, possibly owing to a read error. V gene TRBV7-7 combines with J gene TRBJ2-1; a possible D gene is TRBD2 (6 bases). In germline, CDR1 is SSHAT, CDR2 FNYEAQ (reference sequence). The CDR3 consists of 15 residues. The CDR3 loop is CASSLATSLGQEQFF. For the CDR3, the DNA is TGTGCTAGCAGCTTAGCCACTAGCCTAGGACAAGAGCAGTTCTTC.

In this sample, this clonotype turned up many times. The rearrangement uses TRBV29-1 and TRBJ1-1; 8 nucleotides match TRBD1. V was pared by 6 bases and J by 1 base, with 1 base of the junction left unmatched. Per the germline V gene, CDR1 is SQVTM and CDR2 is ANQGSEA. The CDR3 totals 12 residues. Here the CDR3 DNA reads TGCAGCGTAGGGACAGGGAACACTGAAGCTTTCTTT. Its protein product is CSVGTGNTEAFF.

This clonotype was detected many times. V usage is TRBV7-9 and J usage is TRBJ1-1; D unclear. Between the trimmed V and J ends, which lost 5 bases and 9 bases, there was a span of 16 bases. CDR3 size: 13 residues. CDR1 and CDR2 from the germline V gene are SEHNR and FQNEAQ (reference sequence). This CDR3 reads CASSPAAIPKAFF. CDR3 nucleotides: TGTGCCAGCAGCCCCGCAGCCATCCCAAAAGCTTTCTTT.

This sequence joins TRBV5-5 and TRBJ1-6; the D gene is possibly TRBD1 (5 bases). CDR1 is SGHKS and CDR2 is YYEKEE in the germline V gene (reference sequence). The CDR3 extends over 14 amino acids. Trimming pared 2 bases from V and 8 bases from J, leaving 11 bases between. The CDR3 reads CASSLGELYSPLHF. Here the CDR3 DNA reads TGTGCCAGCAGCTTAGGGGAACTTTATTCACCCCTCCACTTT.

This chain connects TRBV20-1 to TRBJ1-1, with a weak D call TRBD1 (6 bases). V lost 7 bases, J lost 8 bases, and 26 bases lay in between. CDR3 length equals 15 residues. Germline assignment: CDR1 DFQATT and CDR2 SNEGSKA (reference sequence). For the CDR3, the DNA is TGCAGTGTCTCATCCCCCGGAGGGGGTGAAGGAGAAGCTTTCTTT. Encoded protein: CSVSSPGGGEGEAFF.

This clonotype was seen ten or more times. The V gene is TRBV12-3 or TRBV12-4, the J gene TRBJ2-3; D may be TRBD2 (7 bases). CDR3 length: 16 amino acids. Deletions cut 2 bases from V and 1 base from J, with 13 bases between. This chain's CDR3 is CASSLFAGARTDTQYF. CDR3 DNA sequence: TGTGCCAGCAGTTTATTTGCGGGGGCCCGCACAGATACGCAGTATTTT.

This clonotype was seen only a few times. This chain links TRBV5-5 with TRBJ2-7; TRBD2 matches at 10 bases. V shed 3 bases and J 0 bases; nucleotides not matched to a gene: 3. This CDR3 spans 15 amino acids. Germline CDR1 and CDR2: SGHKS and YYEKEE (reference sequence). CDR3 sequence: CASSSGTSDSYEQYV. The CDR3 DNA is TGTGCCAGCAGCTCCGGGACTAGCGACTCCTACGAGCAGTACGTC.

This clonotype was counted only a few times. The CDR3 protein is CASSYRQGTDTQYF. In DNA form, the CDR3 reads TGTGCCAGCAGTTACCGACAGGGGACAGATACGCAGTATTTT. The chain is built from TRBV6-5 and TRBJ2-3, with 8 bases that match TRBD1. The CDR3 covers 14 residues. Germline CDR1 MNHEY, CDR2 SVGAGI. The ends lost 2 bases at V and 3 bases at J; junction bases unmatched: 1.